Sequencing of this T cell receptor beta chain was carried out in a study of identical twins. Notes on the study in general: Compared with unrelated sharing, twin-shared out-of-frame alpha sequences had more low-probability sequences. Within cord blood, abundant beta clonotypes carried fewer insertions, but memory repertoires showed no such trend.

Losses at the gene ends were 5 bases for V and 4 bases for J; bases not matched to a gene: 5. CDR3 length: 13 amino acids. CDR1 and CDR2 from the germline V gene are SEHNR and FQNEAQ (reference sequence). This clonotype was recorded at least ten times. Antigen specificity is unknown. A single record per CDR3 protein comes from TCRdb applying MiXCR to the 5' RACE reads. The data show 450,000 or so distinct CDR3 sequences, with 14% seen just once and around 0.48% held by the top ten. Another study also made use of these data, one on yellow fever vaccine responses in identical twins.

The chain is built from TRBV7-9 and TRBJ2-7; 7 nucleotides match TRBD2. The clonotype comes from a woman between 18 and 30 years old in good health. Sequenced sample: CD4+ T cells sorted from blood. This CDR3 is CASSQTGGYEQYF. Written as DNA, the CDR3 is TGTGCCAGCAGCCAAACCGGGGGGTACGAGCAGTACTTC.